This T cell receptor (beta chain) appears in the sequencing data of a study of siplizumab effects on memory and regulatory T cells. Overall study findings and caveats: It was never confirmed that proliferating Tregs from siplizumab cultures were suppressive.

From germline, CDR1 is SGHTA and CDR2 FQGTGA. The CDR3 contains 18 residues. V gave up 1 base and J gave up 1 base; unmatched junction bases: 8. Every sample had approximately 100,000 of its TCR templates assayed. Repertoires were generated with immunoSEQ multiplex PCR, while TCRdb's copy carries only in-frame clones and drops some. The repertoire holds about 52,000 clones, with under 98% as singletons. Remarks on this clone: Its cognate antigen is unknown.

V gene TRBV7-3 combines with J gene TRBJ1-3, with TRBD1 identical over 9 bases. This sequence was found in a human donor in good health. The sequenced sample was naive CD4+ T cells sorted from blood. The CDR3 bases are TGTGCCAGCAGCTTAATTCCCCGGGGGACAGGGTCTGGAAACACCATATATTTT. It yields the protein CASSLIPRGTGSGNTIYF.